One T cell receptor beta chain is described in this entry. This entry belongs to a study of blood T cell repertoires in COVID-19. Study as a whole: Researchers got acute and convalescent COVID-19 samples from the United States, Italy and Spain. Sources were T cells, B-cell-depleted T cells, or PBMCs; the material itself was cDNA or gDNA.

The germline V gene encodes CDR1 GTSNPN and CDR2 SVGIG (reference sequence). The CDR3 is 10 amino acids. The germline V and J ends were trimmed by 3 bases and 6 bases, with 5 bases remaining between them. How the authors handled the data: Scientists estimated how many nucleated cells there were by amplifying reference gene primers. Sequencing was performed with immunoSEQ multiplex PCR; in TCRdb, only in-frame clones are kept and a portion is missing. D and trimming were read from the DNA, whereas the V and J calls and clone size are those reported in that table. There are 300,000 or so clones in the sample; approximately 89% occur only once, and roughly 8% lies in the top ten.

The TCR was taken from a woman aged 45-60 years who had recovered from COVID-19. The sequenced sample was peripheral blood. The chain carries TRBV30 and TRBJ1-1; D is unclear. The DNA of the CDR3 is TGTGCCTGGAGCCATTCTGAAGCTTTCTTT. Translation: CAWSHSEAFF.